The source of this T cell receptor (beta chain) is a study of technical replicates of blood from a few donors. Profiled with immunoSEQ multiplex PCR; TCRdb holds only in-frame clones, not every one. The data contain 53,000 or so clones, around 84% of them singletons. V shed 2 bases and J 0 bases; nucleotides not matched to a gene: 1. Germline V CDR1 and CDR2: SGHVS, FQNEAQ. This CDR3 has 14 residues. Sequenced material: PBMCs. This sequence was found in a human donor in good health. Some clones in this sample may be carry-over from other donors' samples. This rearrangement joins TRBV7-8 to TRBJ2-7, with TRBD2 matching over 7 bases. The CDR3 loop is CASSLTSDSYEQYF. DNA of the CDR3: TGTGCCAGCAGCTTAACTAGCGACTCCTACGAGCAGTACTTC.